This TCR beta chain is from a study of human T cells and chemical hapten exposure. Study information: The scalp of each patient received a weekly diphenylcyclopropenone dose for the full approximately 22-week study. The study's findings and limits: Patch test scores rose with PT1 expanded TCR counts, a positive correlation. The study found expanded TCRs formed significantly more large CDR3 similarity clusters than controls.

MiXCR was run by TCRdb on the RACE reads, yielding one entry per CDR3 protein. Among around 110,000 distinct CDR3 sequences, about an eighth were seen once, and the ten largest hold just over 1.4%. Germline lookup yields CDR1 MDHEN and CDR2 SYDVKM. CDR3 length: 15 amino acids. With 6 bases removed from V and 6 bases from J, the gap between germline ends came to 17 bases. As concerns this clonotype: Antigen unknown.

This sample's time point: patch test 1, 2 weeks after DPC sensitization. Regarding treatment: therapeutic diphenylcyclopropenone sensitization with weekly scalp DPC. Staff drew blood before applying each patch test. V usage is TRBV28 and J usage is TRBJ2-2; D perhaps matches TRBD2 (5 bases). The receptor was derived from a woman in her forties or fifties with alopecia areata. Some clones in this sample may be carry-over from other donors' samples. The sample here was whole blood, taken in connection with sensitization to the hapten diphenylcyclopropenone (DPC). The CDR3 nucleotides are TGTGCCAGCAGAGGACGGGAACCCACTCCCGGGGAGCTGTTTTTT. Translated, it gives CASRGREPTPGELFF.